The 25 T cell receptor beta chains given below trace back to one sample, sequenced in a study of cytomegalovirus exposure and HLA in healthy donors. TCRdb's copy holds only in-frame clones and misses some; the assay was immunoSEQ multiplex PCR. The sample yields 200,000 to 300,000 clones, about 86% seen once. Sequencing was carried out using PBMCs. Every receptor here comes from a woman in her 30s in good health and CMV-seropositive.

The CDR3 is CASSSGQGVYNEQFF. The CDR3 DNA sequence: TGTGCCAGCAGCTCCGGACAGGGAGTATACAATGAGCAGTTCTTC. V and J are TRBV7-3 and TRBJ2-1; 8 positions match TRBD1. CDR3 size: 15 residues. The V and J ends lost 4 bases and 4 bases, in that order; junction bases with no gene match: 6. Germline loops: CDR1 SGHTA, CDR2 FQGTGA.

The chain recombines TRBV7-9 with TRBJ2-1, with 11 bases identical to TRBD2. Per germline, CDR1 SEHNR and CDR2 FQNEAQ (reference sequence). This CDR3 is built from 17 residues. V shed 6 bases and J 4 bases; nucleotides not matched to a gene: 11. The CDR3: CASRLQLAGVRYNEQFF. The CDR3 DNA reads as TGTGCCAGCAGACTTCAACTAGCGGGAGTTCGATACAATGAGCAGTTCTTC. Combining the CDR3 with reference TRBV7-9 and TRBJ2-1 gives the whole variable domain DTGVSQNPRHKITKRGQNVTFRCDPISEHNRLYWYRQTLGQGPEFLTYFQNEAQLEKSRLLSDRFSAERPKGSFSTLEIQRTEQGDSAMYLCASRLQLAGVRYNEQFFGPGTRLTVL.

A word on this clone: Other DNA sequences from this sample encode an identical CDR3 as well. The V gene is TRBV7-9, the J gene TRBJ2-7; D ambiguous. Germline CDR1 and CDR2: SEHNR and FQNEAQ (reference sequence). This CDR3 region has 11 residues. The germline V and J ends were trimmed by 5 bases and 2 bases, with 4 bases remaining between them. The CDR3 region has the DNA TGTGCCAGCAGCCCCGCCTACGAGCAGTACTTC. Its protein is CASSPAYEQYF.

This clone has only one observation. This chain links TRBV4-1 with TRBJ1-3; maybe TRBD1 (5 bases). V lost 1 base and J lost 4, with 14 bases in between. Germline CDR1 reads MGHRA; CDR2 reads YSYEKL. The CDR3 covers 16 residues. CDR3 sequence: CASSQVRRGEGNTIYF. CDR3 bases: TGCGCCAGCAGCCAAGTTCGAAGGGGTGAGGGAAACACCATATATTTT.

The rearrangement joins TRBV5-1 to TRBJ2-7; 7 bases agree with TRBD1. The V gene's germline CDR1 is SGHRS and CDR2 YFSETQ. V trimming: 1 base; J trimming: 2 bases; junction bases outside the gene matches: 6. This CDR3 is built from 15 residues. The chain's CDR3 is CASSLIGQVAYEQYF. CDR3 nucleotide sequence: TGCGCCAGCAGCTTGATTGGACAGGTCGCCTACGAGCAGTACTTC.

The chain uses TRBV30 and TRBJ2-7; 7 bases are a match to TRBD1. V shed 0 bases, J shed 4 bases, and the junction held 9 bases outside the gene matches. The CDR3 loop spans 15 amino acids. Germline values: CDR1 GTSNPN, CDR2 SVGIG (reference sequence). This chain's CDR3 is CAWSVLDREAYEQYF. In nucleotides, the CDR3 is TGTGCCTGGAGTGTACTTGACAGGGAAGCATACGAGCAGTACTTC.

The chain uses TRBV5-1 and TRBJ1-3; 8 bases align to TRBD1. This CDR3 is 15 amino acids long. Looked up from germline, CDR1 is SGHRS and CDR2 is YFSETQ. The trim removed 3 bases at V and 4 bases at J, leaving 6 bases unmatched. In DNA, the CDR3 is TGCGCCAGCAGCTCAGGGGGCGGCGACGGAAACACCATATATTTT. Its protein is CASSSGGGDGNTIYF.

In this sample, this clone turned up a few times. The same CDR3 arises from other DNA sequences in this sample as well. The chain recombines TRBV5-1 with TRBJ2-1; 8 positions agree with TRBD2. The V gene's germline CDR1 is SGHRS and CDR2 YFSETQ. V dropped 0 bases and J dropped 4; count of bases not matched to a gene: 3. There are 15 residues in the CDR3. The CDR3 region is CASSLDGRGYNEQFF. For the CDR3, the DNA is TGCGCCAGCAGCTTGGACGGGAGGGGATACAATGAGCAGTTCTTC.

This clone was seen just once. This chain uses TRBV5-1 with TRBJ2-7; 8 nucleotides align to TRBD1. CDR1 and CDR2 from the germline V gene are SGHRS and YFSETQ. The V and J ends lost 4 bases and 1 base, in that order; junction bases with no gene match: 13. This CDR3 comprises 17 residues. CDR3 sequence reads: CASSLGPLGTGSYEQYF. The CDR3 DNA follows: TGCGCCAGCAGCCTGGGTCCTCTCGGGACAGGTTCCTACGAGCAGTACTTC.

This clone came up a few times. This chain uses TRBV5-1 with TRBJ1-2, with D perhaps matching TRBD1 (5 bases). The CDR3 sequence is 15 residues long. Germline V gene data show CDR1 as SGHRS and CDR2 as YFSETQ. Trimming took 4 bases from V and 7 from J, leaving 20 bases between them. The CDR3 sequence: CASSATPGFGSGYTF. DNA of the CDR3: TGCGCCAGCAGCGCCACTCCAGGGTTTGGTAGTGGCTACACCTTC.

CDR3 coding DNA: TGTGCCAGCAGCCCGACTAGCGGGAGTATTGACGAGCAGTACTTC. This gives the protein CASSPTSGSIDEQYF. The chain links TRBV7-2 to TRBJ2-7; 12 positions match TRBD2. The CDR3 has 15 residues. Trimming removed 5 bases from V and 5 bases from J; junction bases left unmatched: 7. Germline CDR1 reads SGHTA; CDR2 reads FQGNSA.

The rearrangement joins TRBV6-1 to TRBJ2-7; 9 positions agree with TRBD1. Trimming at V came to 6 bases and at J to 5 bases, leaving 5 bases not matched to a gene. This CDR3 region has 13 residues. CDR1 and CDR2 (germline): MNHNS, SASEGT. The chain's CDR3 is CASRGTGHDEQYF. CDR3 DNA: TGTGCCAGCAGGGGGACAGGGCACGACGAGCAGTACTTC.

In its sample, this clone was seen once. The chain employs TRBV25-1 and TRBJ2-1, with 12 bases that match TRBD2. With 4 bases clipped from V and 4 bases from J, the junction kept 5 bases outside the gene matches. CDR1 MGHDK and CDR2 SYGVNS come from the germline V gene. This CDR3 has 16 residues. CDR3 DNA: TGTGCCAGCAGTGCAGGACTAGCGGGATTATACAATGAGCAGTTCTTC. Translated, it gives CASSAGLAGLYNEQFF.

The chain couples TRBV5-1 to TRBJ1-1; 10 bases line up with TRBD1. Per germline, CDR1 SGHRS and CDR2 YFSETQ. The ends lost 8 bases at V and 4 bases at J; junction bases unmatched: 8. The CDR3 length is 14 residues. CDR3 bases: TGCGCCAGTACCGGGACAGGGGTGACCACTGAAGCTTTCTTT. This codes for CASTGTGVTTEAFF.

The rearrangement uses TRBV7-2 and TRBJ1-4; perhaps TRBD1 as D (6 bases). The V gene lost 7 bases and the J gene lost 6 bases, with 15 bases spanning the gap. Per the germline V gene, CDR1 is SGHTA and CDR2 is FQGNSA. This CDR3 contains 14 residues. The CDR3 DNA follows: TGTGCCAGCAACGGGGGGGGGCGAGATGAAAAACTGTTTTTT. It codes for CASNGGGRDEKLFF.

About this clone itself: Other nucleotide sequences from this sample produce the same CDR3. The chain employs TRBV5-1 and TRBJ2-2, with TRBD1 identical over 8 bases. The germline V gene encodes CDR1 SGHRS and CDR2 YFSETQ. Germline trimming cut 3 bases from V and 2 bases from J; bases unmatched to any gene: 3. The CDR3 loop spans 15 amino acids. CDR3 region: CASSSGQANTGELFF. The CDR3 DNA sequence: TGCGCCAGCAGCTCGGGACAGGCAAACACCGGGGAGCTGTTTTTT.

The V call is TRBV5-8, the J call TRBJ1-4; D not resolved. This CDR3 has 16 residues. The ends were cut back, 4 bases at V and 2 bases at J, with 15 bases in the middle. Germline assignment: CDR1 SGHTS and CDR2 YDEGEE. The CDR3 reads CASSPVGRETNEKLFF. CDR3 sequence (DNA): TGTGCCAGCAGCCCCGTTGGGAGGGAGACTAATGAAAAACTGTTTTTT.

Only one count was recorded for this clone. The chain recombines TRBV19 with TRBJ1-2; D call uncertain. The germline V and J ends were trimmed by 6 bases and 4 bases, with 6 bases remaining between them. Germline V gives CDR1 LNHDA, CDR2 SQIVND (reference sequence). The CDR3 covers 11 residues. The CDR3 DNA sequence: TGTGCCAGTAGGGGCAGCTATGGCTACACCTTC. It is translated as CASRGSYGYTF.

CDR3 amino acids: CATSTGVGNTIYF. The CDR3 bases are TGTGCCACCTCGACAGGGGTCGGAAACACCATATATTTT. The rearrangement joins TRBV10-3 to TRBJ1-3, with TRBD1 matching 8 bases. Germline V gene lookup returns CDR1 ENHRY and CDR2 SYGVKD. The CDR3 is made up of 13 amino acids. V trimming: 10 bases; J trimming: 4 bases; junction bases outside the gene matches: 6.

The V gene is TRBV7-9, the J gene TRBJ2-7; 9 nucleotides align to TRBD1. J lost 3 bases, V lost 3 bases, and 6 bases had no gene match. This CDR3 comprises 15 residues. The germline V gene encodes CDR1 SEHNR and CDR2 FQNEAQ (reference sequence). Here the CDR3 DNA reads TGTGCCAGCAGCTTTTCGACAGGGGGAGACTACGAGCAGTACTTC. Protein: CASSFSTGGDYEQYF. The full variable domain, rest sourced from reference TRBV7-9 and TRBJ2-7, is DTGVSQNPRHKITKRGQNVTFRCDPISEHNRLYWYRQTLGQGPEFLTYFQNEAQLEKSRLLSDRFSAERPKGSFSTLEIQRTEQGDSAMYLCASSFSTGGDYEQYFGPGTRLTVT.

The chain combines TRBV10-3 with TRBJ1-1; the match to TRBD1 covers 10 bases. The CDR3 contains 15 residues. V shed 5 bases, J shed 4 bases, and the junction held 7 bases outside the gene matches. Germline V lookup: CDR1 ENHRY, CDR2 SYGVKD. This CDR3 is CAISPRTGGSTEAFF. CDR3 bases: TGTGCCATCAGTCCGCGGACAGGGGGGTCCACTGAAGCTTTCTTT.

V is TRBV11-2 and J is TRBJ1-5; no definite D call. The CDR3 has 18 residues. Between the trimmed V and J ends, which lost 3 bases and 2 bases, there was a span of 20 bases. Germline CDR1 SGHAT, CDR2 FQNNGV. CDR3 sequence reads: CASSLGTFRIYRNQPQHF. The DNA of the CDR3 is TGTGCCAGCAGCTTGGGCACTTTCCGTATTTATCGCAATCAGCCCCAGCATTTT.

V gene TRBV2 combines with J gene TRBJ2-5, with 12 positions matching TRBD2. The germline CDR1 and CDR2 sequences are SNHLY and FYNNEI. The CDR3 is 16 amino acids. The ends lost 0 bases at V and 5 bases at J; junction bases unmatched: 4. This CDR3 reads CASSEARLAGAETQYF. As DNA, the CDR3 is TGTGCCAGCAGTGAAGCCCGACTAGCGGGAGCGGAGACCCAGTACTTC.

The V and J genes are TRBV6-4 and TRBJ2-2, with TRBD1 matching over 7 bases. Germline V gene sequence: CDR1 MRHNA, CDR2 SNTAGT. Trimming at V came to 0 bases and at J to 6 bases, leaving 4 bases not matched to a gene. The CDR3 spans 15 residues. The CDR3 spells CASSDSKGAPGELFF. In DNA form, the CDR3 reads TGTGCCAGCAGTGACTCAAAGGGGGCGCCCGGGGAGCTGTTTTTT.

The rearrangement joins TRBV10-3 to TRBJ2-1, with TRBD2 matching over 11 bases. Germline assignment: CDR1 ENHRY and CDR2 SYGVKD. With V trimmed by 7 bases and J by 5 bases, 7 bases remained unmatched. The CDR3 spans 15 residues. This CDR3 is CAIKTGTSGNNEQFF. Written as DNA, the CDR3 is TGTGCCATCAAAACCGGGACTAGCGGTAACAATGAGCAGTTCTTC.